This T cell receptor (beta chain) was captured by sequencing in a study of shared clonotypes between healthy human individuals. Study summary: For every donor, three CD4 naive, three CD4 memory, two CD8 naive and one CD8 memory plates were used.

Notes on the study in general: Generation probabilities were higher for clonotypes shared across all four sorted-subset donors than for unshared ones. Clonotype sharing among donors was thought likely to change with sequencing depth. The sharing of about 5% of naive CD4 clonotypes was seen across a handful of donors.

Germline V lookup: CDR1 SGHVS, CDR2 FQNEAQ. This CDR3 has 14 amino acids. V lost 1 base and J lost 1; bases outside the gene matches: 0. Clones were read by immunoSEQ multiplex PCR, and TCRdb kept only the in-frame ones, dropping some. The sample lists about 690,000 clones, about 90% occurring once. A remark on this clone: What it binds is unknown.

The clonotype comes from a man younger than 35 in good health. Some clones in this sample may be carry-over from other donors' samples. V usage is TRBV7-8 and J usage is TRBJ1-1; 7 nucleotides align to TRBD1. Sequenced: memory CD8+ T cells from PBMCs. Noted subset: CD45RO+ cells pooled with CCR7-negative TemRA cells. The CDR3 DNA follows: TGTGCCAGCAGCTTAGGGACAGGGAACACTGAAGCTTTCTTT. This codes for CASSLGTGNTEAFF. Complete variable domain (other parts from reference TRBV7-8 and TRBJ1-1): GAGVSQSPRYKVAKRGQDVALRCDPISGHVSLFWYQQALGQGPEFLTYFQNEAQLDKSGLPSDRFFAERPEGSVSTLKIQRTQQEDSAVYLCASSLGTGNTEAFFGQGTRLTVV.